This entry lists 19 T cell receptor beta chains sequenced from one sample in a study of vaccination and CD4 T cells after COVID-19. Described time point: late sampling 161 to 241 days after vaccination in a few convalescent patients. TCRdb re-derived calls from the PCR reads in MiXCR, one entry per CDR3 protein. The profile shows tens of thousands of distinct CDR3 sequences, almost 50% of them singletons. Here the sequenced sample was CD4+ T cells from blood, taken about 7 months after SARS-CoV-2 vaccination. These receptors were obtained from a human donor who had recovered from COVID-19.

The chain has TRBV6-5 and TRBJ2-7, with D possibly matching TRBD1 (6 bases). The CDR3 has 14 amino acids. Germline loops: CDR1 MNHEY, CDR2 SVGAGI. Trimming stripped 4 bases from V and 2 bases from J, with 12 bases between. The CDR3 DNA sequence: TGTGCCAGCAGTTCCGCGACAGGACCCTACGAGCAGTACTTC. It codes for CASSSATGPYEQYF.

The chain combines TRBV28 with TRBJ2-1; 7 nucleotides match TRBD2. Per germline, CDR1 MDHEN and CDR2 SYDVKM. The CDR3 extends over 13 amino acids. The V gene end was trimmed by 5 bases and the J gene end by 4 bases; junction bases not matched to a gene: 2. CDR3 in amino acids: CASSLADYNEQFF. The CDR3 bases are TGTGCCAGCAGTCTAGCGGATTACAATGAGCAGTTCTTC.

This clonotype was counted only a few times. This chain joins TRBV28 and TRBJ1-1; TRBD1 is a possible D gene (5 bases). Trimming took off 6 bases at V and 4 bases at J, with 12 bases between the two ends. Germline assignment: CDR1 MDHEN and CDR2 SYDVKM. The CDR3 covers 13 residues. CDR3 amino acids: CASSRPGPTEAFF. As DNA, the CDR3 is TGTGCCAGCAGCCGTCCGGGACCCACTGAAGCTTTCTTT.

V gene TRBV19 combines with J gene TRBJ1-5, with D possibly matching TRBD1 (5 bases). Germline V gene lookup returns CDR1 LNHDA and CDR2 SQIVND (reference sequence). The ends were cut back, 0 bases at V and 4 bases at J, with 10 bases in the middle. This CDR3 spans 15 amino acids. The CDR3 spells CASSIEGLVNQPQHF. Here the CDR3 DNA reads TGTGCCAGTAGTATAGAGGGACTGGTGAATCAGCCCCAGCATTTT.

The rearrangement uses TRBV28 and TRBJ1-3; 7 positions match TRBD1. Per germline, CDR1 MDHEN and CDR2 SYDVKM. V gave up 3 bases and J gave up 2 bases; unmatched junction bases: 1. This CDR3 is 14 amino acids long. The CDR3 spells CASSLGTAGNTIYF. CDR3 coding DNA: TGTGCCAGCAGTTTGGGGACAGCTGGAAACACCATATATTTT.

This chain connects TRBV2 to TRBJ2-7; D unresolved. The germline V gene has CDR1 SNHLY and CDR2 FYNNEI. V was shortened by 2 bases and J by 3 bases, with 5 bases between the two germline ends. The CDR3 is made up of 12 amino acids. The CDR3 is CASSENNYEQYF. DNA of the CDR3: TGTGCCAGCAGTGAAAACAACTACGAGCAGTACTTC. The whole variable domain, filled in from reference TRBV2 and TRBJ2-7, reads EPEVTQTPSHQVTQMGQEVILRCVPISNHLYFYWYRQILGQKVEFLVSFYNNEISEKSEIFDDQFSVERPDGSNFTLKIRSTKLEDSAMYFCASSENNYEQYFGPGTRLTVT.

J is TRBJ1-1 and V is TRBV18; 9 nucleotides agree with TRBD1. Germline CDR1 reads KGHSH; CDR2 reads LQKENI. The CDR3 totals 17 residues. The ends lost 2 bases at V and 0 bases at J; junction bases unmatched: 7. The CDR3 region is CASSPTGQGGMNTEAFF. The CDR3 DNA is TGTGCCAGCTCACCAACGGGACAGGGCGGCATGAACACTGAAGCTTTCTTT.

This chain connects TRBV19 to TRBJ2-7; 8 bases match TRBD1. CDR3 size: 13 residues. CDR1 and CDR2 from the germline V gene are LNHDA and SQIVND (reference sequence). Unmatched junction bases numbered 3, after V lost 5 bases and J lost 3 bases. Here the CDR3 reads CASSLGQVYEQYF. The CDR3, as DNA: TGTGCCAGTAGTCTGGGACAGGTCTACGAGCAGTACTTC.

This clonotype occurred a few times. The chain carries TRBV7-2 and TRBJ2-5, with 9 bases that match TRBD2. Per germline, CDR1 SGHTA and CDR2 FQGNSA. With 4 bases clipped from V and 5 bases from J, the junction kept 5 bases outside the gene matches. This CDR3 is built from 14 residues. The CDR3 DNA sequence: TGTGCCAGCAGCTCCCGGACTAGCGACGAGACCCAGTACTTC. Translation: CASSSRTSDETQYF.

The chain uses TRBV24-1 and TRBJ1-2; D is undetermined. Trimming left V 4 bases short and J 7 bases short, with 12 bases between. The CDR3 covers 13 residues. CDR1 is KGHDR and CDR2 is SFDVKD in the germline V gene. This CDR3 reads CATSETAASGYTF. In DNA form, the CDR3 reads TGTGCCACCAGTGAAACAGCGGCCTCTGGCTACACCTTC.

The rearrangement joins TRBV20-1 to TRBJ1-5; 7 nucleotides agree with TRBD1. This CDR3 spans 13 amino acids. Looked up from germline, CDR1 is DFQATT and CDR2 is SNEGSKA (reference sequence). V lost 5 bases to trimming and J lost 7 bases; unmatched junction nucleotides: 8. The CDR3 region has the DNA TGCAGTGCTTTCACAGGGGTCGGGCAGCCCCAGCATTTT. Translating it yields CSAFTGVGQPQHF.

In its sample, this clonotype was seen once. V and J are TRBV2 and TRBJ2-1, with D possibly being TRBD1 or TRBD2 (5 bases each). V gave up 10 bases and J gave up 9 bases, with 16 bases separating them. The germline V gene has CDR1 SNHLY and CDR2 FYNNEI. CDR3 size: 12 residues. The CDR3 bases are TGTGCCATCAAACATAGGGGAGTTGAGCAGTTCTTC. Protein sequence: CAIKHRGVEQFF.

This sequence joins TRBV27 and TRBJ2-7; no reliable D call. The germline gives CDR1 MNHEY, CDR2 SMNVEV (reference sequence). There are 12 residues in the CDR3. V was trimmed by 4 bases and J by 7 bases, leaving 11 bases between them. The CDR3 DNA reads TGTGCCAGCAGTTCGATCCCTCGAGAGCAGTACTTC. It translates to CASSSIPREQYF.

The chain links TRBV20-1 to TRBJ1-1; D remains ambiguous. The CDR3 covers 11 residues. The germline V gene has CDR1 DFQATT and CDR2 SNEGSKA (reference sequence). Trimming pared 3 bases from V and 7 bases from J, leaving 9 bases between. The CDR3 bases are TGCAGTGCTAGGATGGCAGTTGAAGCTTTCTTT. It yields the protein CSARMAVEAFF.

The chain is built from TRBV28 and TRBJ2-3; D remains ambiguous. This CDR3 is built from 15 residues. Germline values: CDR1 MDHEN, CDR2 SYDVKM. The germline V and J ends were trimmed by 2 bases and 2 bases, with 11 bases remaining between them. In nucleotides, the CDR3 is TGTGCCAGCAGTTTACTCGAGGTTTTCACAGATACGCAGTATTTT. It codes for CASSLLEVFTDTQYF.

The rearrangement joins TRBV19 to TRBJ1-5; D unresolved. The ends were cut back, 8 bases at V and 6 bases at J, with 20 bases in the middle. The CDR3 has 15 residues. CDR1 and CDR2 (germline): LNHDA, SQIVND (reference sequence). CDR3 coding DNA: TGTGCCAGTCGGCCCCGGGCTGACGGGAGTCAGCCCCAGCATTTT. Its protein product is CASRPRADGSQPQHF.

This clonotype was picked up a small number of times. V is TRBV12-3 or TRBV12-4 and J is TRBJ2-3; D gene uncertain. CDR3 size: 10 residues. V lost 5 bases and J 4 bases, leaving 1 base between the germline ends. CDR3 in amino acids: CASSPDTQYF. As DNA, the CDR3 is TGTGCCAGCAGTCCAGATACGCAGTATTTT.

By share, this clonotype ranks as medium-sized (0.01 to 0.1%). The V gene is TRBV27, the J gene TRBJ1-5; no reliable D call. Trimming left V 6 bases short and J 0 bases short, with 6 bases between. In germline, CDR1 is MNHEY, CDR2 SMNVEV (reference sequence). The length of the CDR3 is 13 residues. CDR3 region: CASRPASNQPQHF. The DNA for the CDR3 is TGTGCCAGCAGGCCGGCTAGCAATCAGCCCCAGCATTTT.

In its sample, this clonotype was seen a few times. J is TRBJ2-5 and V is TRBV6-1; a weak D match, TRBD2 (7 bases). The CDR3 has 17 residues. The germline gives CDR1 MNHNS, CDR2 SASEGT. V was shortened by 6 bases and J by 6 bases, with 26 bases between the two germline ends. In DNA form, the CDR3 reads TGTGCCAGCAGCGGTGAAGTGAGGGGGGCTAGCGGTCAGACCCAGTACTTC. It is translated as CASSGEVRGASGQTQYF.